This entry features one TCR beta chain sequence. Its cognate antigen is unknown. The data were obtained in a study of blood T cells in healthy people across ages. Study results and limitations: Per million T cells, the diversity of TCR beta decreased roughly linearly as age advanced.

The authors ran a second PCR of about 6 to 11 cycles using a sample-barcoded 5' primer and a J-beta primer mix. Researchers report that each sample yielded at least 2.5 million CDR3-containing paired-end reads. MiXCR, run by TCRdb on the 5' RACE reads, gives a single entry per CDR3 protein. Of 650,000 to 700,000 distinct CDR3 sequences detected, 40% to 65% appear once; the ten largest clones hold roughly 12%. Extractions gave at least 5.5 micrograms of total RNA per sample. The origin of this receptor is a woman of 80 years or more in good health. The source material was blood.

CDR3 sequence: CASSTRLAGGPGEQYF. The CDR3 DNA reads TGTGCCAGCAGCACCCGTCTAGCGGGGGGGCCGGGAGAGCAGTACTTC. The chain uses TRBV27 and TRBJ2-7, with TRBD2 matching 12 bases. CDR1 is MNHEY, CDR2 SMNVEV, per germline (reference sequence). The CDR3 totals 16 residues. V shed 6 bases and J 7 bases; nucleotides not matched to a gene: 13.